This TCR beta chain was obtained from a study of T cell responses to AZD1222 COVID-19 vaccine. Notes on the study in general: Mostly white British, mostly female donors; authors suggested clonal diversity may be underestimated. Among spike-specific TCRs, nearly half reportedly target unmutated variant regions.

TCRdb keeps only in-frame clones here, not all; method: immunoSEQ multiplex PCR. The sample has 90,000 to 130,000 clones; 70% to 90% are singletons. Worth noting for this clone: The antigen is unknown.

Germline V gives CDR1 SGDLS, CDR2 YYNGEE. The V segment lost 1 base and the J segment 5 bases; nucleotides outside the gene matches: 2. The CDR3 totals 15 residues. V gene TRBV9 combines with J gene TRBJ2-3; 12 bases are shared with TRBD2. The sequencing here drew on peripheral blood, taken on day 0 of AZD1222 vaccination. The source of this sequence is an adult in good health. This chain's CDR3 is CASSVTSGGKDTQYF. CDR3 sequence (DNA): TGTGCCAGCAGCGTAACTAGCGGGGGGAAAGATACGCAGTATTTT. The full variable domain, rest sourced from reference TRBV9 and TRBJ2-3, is DSGVTQTPKHLITATGQRVTLRCSPRSGDLSVYWYQQSLDQGLQFLIQYYNGEERAKGNILERFSAQQFPDLHSELNLSSLELGDSALYFCASSVTSGGKDTQYFGPGTRLTVL.